Listed below are T cell receptor beta chains from one sample, sequenced in a study of identical twins. TCRdb re-derived calls from the 5' RACE reads in MiXCR, one entry per CDR3 protein. This table holds 400,000 to 500,000 distinct CDR3 sequences, 18% found once. Material: naive T cells sorted from blood. The receptors here all came from a middle-aged man in good health. CDR3s include the opening cysteine and the closing phenylalanine or tryptophan. A D gene is named only where the DNA matches it firmly. For some rows the clone size is stated as once, few or many, or as a class when expanded; others skip it.

D	V	size	J	CDR3	DNA
.	TRBV10-3	.	TRBJ1-1	CATRGDTEAFF	TGTGCCACCCGCGGAGACACTGAAGCTTTCTTT
TRBD1	TRBV28	.	TRBJ2-7	CASSSTADRVYEQYF	TGTGCCAGCAGTTCCACTGCGGACAGGGTCTACGAGCAGTACTTC
TRBD2	TRBV4-1	.	TRBJ2-3	CASSQRAGDTDTQYF	TGCGCCAGCAGCCAAAGAGCGGGGGACACAGATACGCAGTATTTT
.	TRBV20-1	many	TRBJ2-1	CSAQSPRYNEQFF	TGCAGTGCTCAATCCCCTCGCTACAATGAGCAGTTCTTC
.	TRBV29-1	many	TRBJ2-3	CSVEDLGGTQYF	TGCAGCGTTGAGGATTTAGGGGGAACGCAGTATTTT
TRBD1	TRBV20-1	many	TRBJ2-2	CSAGSGQGANTGELFF	TGCAGTGCTGGATCGGGACAGGGAGCGAACACCGGGGAGCTGTTTTTT
.	TRBV4-3	few	TRBJ2-4	CASSPRVSGEKENIQYF	TGCGCCAGCAGCCCCCGGGTTAGCGGAGAAAAAGAAAACATTCAGTACTTC
.	TRBV5-1	few	TRBJ2-7	CASSPGAGRTYEQYF	TGCGCCAGCAGCCCCGGGGCAGGGAGGACCTACGAGCAGTACTTC
.	TRBV5-4	once	TRBJ2-2	CASSLVRQSRQHTGELFF	TGTGCCAGCAGCTTGGTACGGCAGTCCCGACAGCACACCGGGGAGCTGTTTTTT
.	TRBV7-9	.	TRBJ1-2	CASSWEGNYGYTF	TGTGCCAGCAGCTGGGAGGGGAACTATGGCTACACCTTC
.	TRBV27	many	TRBJ2-7	CASSLTGQTYEQYF	TGTGCCAGCAGTTTAACAGGTCAAACCTACGAGCAGTACTTC
.	TRBV7-9	.	TRBJ2-3	CASSLGSGDTQYF	TGTGCCAGCAGCTTAGGCTCCGGAGATACGCAGTATTTT
.	TRBV20-1	.	TRBJ2-2	CSARDGKGSTGELFF	TGCAGTGCTAGAGATGGAAAGGGTAGCACCGGGGAGCTGTTTTTT
.	TRBV11-2	many	TRBJ1-1	CASSAGQNTEAFF	TGTGCCAGCAGCGCCGGGCAGAACACTGAAGCTTTCTTT
.	TRBV5-5	few	TRBJ2-1	CASSFGTVAGNEQFF	TGTGCCAGCAGCTTCGGGACGGTCGCGGGGAATGAGCAGTTCTTC
.	TRBV27	many	TRBJ2-1	CASSLYGGTYNEQFF	TGTGCCAGCAGTTTATACGGGGGAACCTACAATGAGCAGTTCTTC
TRBD2	TRBV20-1	many	TRBJ2-1	CSADSTSGQHNEQFF	TGCAGTGCCGATTCGACTAGCGGGCAACACAATGAGCAGTTCTTC
.	TRBV4-2	many	TRBJ2-2	CASSQVGSSPGELFF	TGTGCCAGCAGCCAAGTGGGATCCAGCCCCGGGGAGCTGTTTTTT
.	TRBV30	many	TRBJ2-5	CAWSPLPLFQETQYF	TGTGCCTGGAGCCCCCTCCCGCTCTTCCAAGAGACCCAGTACTTC
.	TRBV5-1	few	TRBJ2-7	CASSPPRAGQYEQYF	TGCGCCAGCAGCCCACCGAGGGCCGGGCAGTACGAGCAGTACTTC
.	TRBV7-2	.	TRBJ2-7	CANTRPGSYEQYF	TGTGCCAACACCAGACCGGGGTCCTACGAGCAGTACTTC
TRBD2	TRBV7-2	.	TRBJ2-1	CASSRIERGRPYNEQFF	TGTGCCAGCAGCCGCATTGAGCGGGGGCGTCCGTACAATGAGCAGTTCTTC
.	TRBV5-5	.	TRBJ2-5	CASSPPAKQETQYF	TGTGCCAGCAGCCCCCCCGCTAAACAAGAGACCCAGTACTTC
.	TRBV7-2	many	TRBJ2-2	CASSFNPGKNGELFF	TGTGCCAGCAGCTTCAATCCAGGGAAGAACGGGGAGCTGTTTTTT
TRBD2	TRBV11-2	.	TRBJ2-6	CASSVRLAGPPLGANVLTF	TGTGCCAGCAGCGTCAGACTAGCGGGGCCCCCTCTTGGGGCCAACGTCCTGACTTTC
TRBD2	TRBV20-1	.	TRBJ2-3	CSAAGSGGTDTQYF	TGCAGTGCCGCTGGTAGCGGGGGCACAGATACGCAGTATTTT
TRBD1	TRBV5-1	few	TRBJ2-5	CASRTGQGSLETQYF	TGCGCCAGCAGAACTGGACAGGGTTCTCTCGAGACCCAGTACTTC
.	TRBV3-1	few	TRBJ2-7	CASSQTYTGREQYF	TGTGCCAGCAGCCAGACTTATACCGGGCGGGAGCAGTACTTC
.	TRBV12-3/TRBV12-4	many	TRBJ1-1	CASSLGGEGTEAFF	TGTGCCAGCAGTTTAGGGGGGGAGGGAACTGAAGCTTTCTTT
.	TRBV20-1	few	TRBJ1-2	CSARDFAVNYGYTF	TGCAGTGCTAGAGACTTCGCGGTTAACTATGGCTACACCTTC
.	TRBV5-1	many	TRBJ2-1	CASSFAGNEQFF	TGCGCCAGCAGCTTTGCGGGGAATGAGCAGTTCTTC
TRBD1	TRBV20-1	few	TRBJ2-7	CSARAGQDYEQYF	TGCAGTGCTAGAGCGGGACAGGACTACGAGCAGTACTTC
TRBD2	TRBV18	.	TRBJ2-1	CASSLRGGVYNEQFF	TGTGCCAGCTCACTTAGGGGAGGGGTCTACAATGAGCAGTTCTTC
.	TRBV25-1	.	TRBJ2-3	CASSEYWPDTQYF	TGTGCCAGCAGTGAATATTGGCCAGATACGCAGTATTTT
TRBD1	TRBV5-1	few	TRBJ1-3	CASSTGQGGTDTIYF	TGCGCCAGCAGCACCGGACAGGGAGGGACGGACACCATATATTTT
TRBD2	TRBV5-5	many	TRBJ2-1	CASSELAGGINEQFF	TGTGCCAGCAGCGAACTAGCGGGGGGTATCAATGAGCAGTTCTTC
TRBD1	TRBV5-5	.	TRBJ1-1	CASSLAMDRFTEAFF	TGTGCCAGCAGCTTGGCCATGGACAGGTTCACTGAAGCTTTCTTT
.	TRBV6-6	.	TRBJ2-7	CASSLAEIYEQYF	TGTGCCAGCAGTTTAGCGGAGATTTACGAGCAGTACTTC
TRBD1	TRBV6-5	.	TRBJ2-1	CASSYPRDRGANNEQFF	TGTGCCAGCAGTTACCCTCGAGACAGGGGGGCCAACAATGAGCAGTTCTTC
TRBD1	TRBV18	many	TRBJ2-7	CASSPGTGEYEQYF	TGTGCCAGCTCCCCCGGGACAGGGGAATACGAGCAGTACTTC
.	TRBV7-2	few	TRBJ2-7	CASSLAATRNYEQYF	TGTGCCAGCAGCTTAGCCGCTACACGAAACTACGAGCAGTACTTC
TRBD2	TRBV29-1	.	TRBJ2-1	CSVGGLAGDNEQFF	TGCAGCGTTGGAGGACTAGCGGGGGACAATGAGCAGTTCTTC
.	TRBV5-5	.	TRBJ2-1	CASSLMSHLNEQFF	TGTGCCAGCAGCTTGATGTCCCACTTAAATGAGCAGTTCTTC
.	TRBV12-3/TRBV12-4	many	TRBJ1-1	CASSDGVNTEAFF	TGTGCCAGCAGTGACGGGGTGAACACTGAAGCTTTCTTT
TRBD2	TRBV4-3	many	TRBJ2-5	CASSQDRGGPETQYF	TGCGCCAGCAGCCAAGATCGGGGGGGCCCCGAGACCCAGTACTTC
.	TRBV29-1	many	TRBJ1-1	CSVDHREVGTEAFF	TGCAGCGTTGATCATAGGGAGGTGGGGACTGAAGCTTTCTTT